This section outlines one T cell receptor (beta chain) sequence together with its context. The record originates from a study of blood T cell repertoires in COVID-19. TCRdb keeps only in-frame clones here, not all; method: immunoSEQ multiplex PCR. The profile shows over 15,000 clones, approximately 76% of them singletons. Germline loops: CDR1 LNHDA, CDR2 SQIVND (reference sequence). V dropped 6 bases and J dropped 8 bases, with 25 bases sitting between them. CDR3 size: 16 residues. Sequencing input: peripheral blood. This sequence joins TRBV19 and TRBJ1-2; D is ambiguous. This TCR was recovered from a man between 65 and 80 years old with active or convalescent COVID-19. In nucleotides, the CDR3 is TGTGCCAGTAGCCGCGGATCGGAGGCGGTATTGTGGGGCTACACCTTC. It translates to CASSRGSEAVLWGYTF.